A selection of T cell receptor beta chains follows, all from one sample in a study of T cell responses to AZD1222 COVID-19 vaccine. Here immunoSEQ multiplex PCR was the method, and the copy in TCRdb shows in-frame clones only, minus some. The sample carries about 160,000 clones, 94% recorded once. This specimen consisted of peripheral blood, obtained 28 days after the second AZD1222 dose. These receptors all come from an adult who received the AZD1222 COVID-19 vaccine. The CDR3 runs from the conserved cysteine through the conserved F or W. Fields, in order: V gene, clone size, J gene, D gene, CDR3 DNA, CDR3 protein. D genes are given only for firm matches. Expanded clones get a size class; other rows say once, few or many, or leave the size out.

v_call: TRBV5-4
clone_size: .
j_call: TRBJ1-5
d_call: .
cdr3_nt: TGTGCCAGCAGCTTGGGCCCCCCGGGGTATAGCAATCAGCCCCAGCATTTT
cdr3_aa: CASSLGPPGYSNQPQHF

v_call: TRBV6-2/TRBV6-3
clone_size: .
j_call: TRBJ2-2
d_call: TRBD2
cdr3_nt: TGTGCCAGCAGCCCGCCTGGGCTAGCGGGAGGGACGAACACCGGGGAGCTGTTTTTT
cdr3_aa: CASSPPGLAGGTNTGELFF

v_call: TRBV18
clone_size: .
j_call: TRBJ1-4
d_call: .
cdr3_nt: TGTGCCAGCTCACCATTCGAGTTTGAGGGTGAAAAACTGTTTTTT
cdr3_aa: CASSPFEFEGEKLFF

v_call: TRBV21-1
clone_size: .
j_call: TRBJ1-5
d_call: .
cdr3_nt: TGTGCCAGCAGGGAAGGACGTGGAACTTATCAGCCCCAGCATTTT
cdr3_aa: CASREGRGTYQPQHF

v_call: TRBV19
clone_size: once
j_call: TRBJ1-5
d_call: TRBD1
cdr3_nt: TGTGCCAGTAGTATTGGGACAGGACTTATCAGGACTCAGCCCCAGCATTTT
cdr3_aa: CASSIGTGLIRTQPQHF

v_call: TRBV5-1
clone_size: .
j_call: TRBJ2-5
d_call: .
cdr3_nt: TGCGCCAGCAGCATCCAGGGCCCACCTGCAGAGACCCAGTACTTC
cdr3_aa: CASSIQGPPAETQYF

v_call: TRBV5-5
clone_size: once
j_call: TRBJ1-1
d_call: .
cdr3_nt: TGTGCCAGCAGTCTAGGGGGGATCACTGAAGCTTTCTTT
cdr3_aa: CASSLGGITEAFF

v_call: TRBV5-4
clone_size: .
j_call: TRBJ2-2
d_call: .
cdr3_nt: TGTGCCAGCAGCGACAAGCAGACGAACACCGGGGAGCTGTTTTTT
cdr3_aa: CASSDKQTNTGELFF

v_call: TRBV19
clone_size: .
j_call: TRBJ2-2
d_call: TRBD1
cdr3_nt: TGTGCCAGTAGTATCCCTCCGGGACAGGGGAAGACCGGGGAGCTGTTTTTT
cdr3_aa: CASSIPPGQGKTGELFF

v_call: TRBV6-5
clone_size: .
j_call: TRBJ2-5
d_call: .
cdr3_nt: TGTGCCAGCAGTTACTCGAGCCCGGAGACCCAGTACTTC
cdr3_aa: CASSYSSPETQYF

v_call: TRBV9
clone_size: .
j_call: TRBJ2-7
d_call: TRBD2
cdr3_nt: TGTGCCAGCACCCCCGGGGCTAGCGGGACCTACGAGCAGTACTTC
cdr3_aa: CASTPGASGTYEQYF

v_call: TRBV19
clone_size: .
j_call: TRBJ2-3
d_call: TRBD2
cdr3_nt: TGTGCCAGTACCCGCGGGAGCGGGAGCACAGATACGCAGTATTTT
cdr3_aa: CASTRGSGSTDTQYF

v_call: TRBV9
clone_size: .
j_call: TRBJ1-2
d_call: .
cdr3_nt: TGTGCCAGCAGCGTAGGGACAGACAACTATGGCTACACCTTC
cdr3_aa: CASSVGTDNYGYTF

v_call: TRBV6-6
clone_size: .
j_call: TRBJ2-1
d_call: .
cdr3_nt: TGTGCCAGCAGTTACTTGAACTACAATGAGCAGTTCTTC
cdr3_aa: CASSYLNYNEQFF

v_call: TRBV14
clone_size: .
j_call: TRBJ2-7
d_call: .
cdr3_nt: TGTGCCAGCAGCCAAAAAACACTATCTTCCCCTATCCAAAACTACGAGCAGTACTTC
cdr3_aa: CASSQKTLSSPIQNYEQYF

v_call: TRBV6-4
clone_size: many
j_call: TRBJ2-1
d_call: .
cdr3_nt: TGTGCCAGCAGTGTTGGGGCGGAGGGCGATGAGCAGTTCTTC
cdr3_aa: CASSVGAEGDEQFF

v_call: TRBV27
clone_size: .
j_call: TRBJ1-1
d_call: .
cdr3_nt: TGTGCCAGCACTACATTCAGGGAAGCGCGGGCGAACACTGAAGCTTTCTTT
cdr3_aa: CASTTFREARANTEAFF

v_call: TRBV6-2/TRBV6-3
clone_size: .
j_call: TRBJ1-2
d_call: .
cdr3_nt: TGTGCCAGCAGTTCCAGCTATGGCTACACCTTC
cdr3_aa: CASSSSYGYTF

v_call: TRBV6-1
clone_size: .
j_call: TRBJ1-5
d_call: .
cdr3_nt: TGTGCCAGCACCCAACCGAGACAGGCCAATCAGCCCCAGCATTTT
cdr3_aa: CASTQPRQANQPQHF

v_call: TRBV28
clone_size: .
j_call: TRBJ2-6
d_call: .
cdr3_nt: TGTGCCATCGGGGGATCAAGCTCTGGGGCCAACGTCCTGACTTTC
cdr3_aa: CAIGGSSSGANVLTF

v_call: TRBV18
clone_size: .
j_call: TRBJ1-3
d_call: .
cdr3_nt: TGTGCCAGCTCACCACCAAGCTCCTCTGGAAACACCATATATTTT
cdr3_aa: CASSPPSSSGNTIYF

v_call: TRBV6-5
clone_size: .
j_call: TRBJ1-1
d_call: TRBD1
cdr3_nt: TGTGCCAGCACCAGACAGGGTTCCGTGAACACTGAAGCTTTCTTT
cdr3_aa: CASTRQGSVNTEAFF

v_call: TRBV19
clone_size: .
j_call: TRBJ2-1
d_call: TRBD1
cdr3_nt: TGTGCCAGTAGTATGACAGGGGGGAGGAATGAGCAGTTCTTC
cdr3_aa: CASSMTGGRNEQFF

v_call: TRBV6-5
clone_size: .
j_call: TRBJ1-1
d_call: .
cdr3_nt: TGTGCCAGCAGCGAGGGGTCCACTGAAGCTTTCTTT
cdr3_aa: CASSEGSTEAFF

v_call: TRBV7-9
clone_size: .
j_call: TRBJ1-6
d_call: .
cdr3_nt: TGTGCCAGCAGCCCCAGGGGAAGCTTTGAGGAGGCCCTCCACTTT
cdr3_aa: CASSPRGSFEEALHF

v_call: TRBV3-1/TRBV3-2
clone_size: .
j_call: TRBJ2-4
d_call: .
cdr3_nt: TGTGCCAGCAGCCAAGGCGTGGGCCAAAACATTCAGTACTTC
cdr3_aa: CASSQGVGQNIQYF

v_call: TRBV4-2
clone_size: .
j_call: TRBJ2-3
d_call: TRBD1
cdr3_nt: TGTGCCAGCAGCCCCGAGACAGGGTCAGATACGCAGTATTTT
cdr3_aa: CASSPETGSDTQYF

v_call: TRBV19
clone_size: .
j_call: TRBJ2-1
d_call: .
cdr3_nt: TGTGCCAGTAGTATACAGTCTCGGACAAACAATGAGCAGTTCTTC
cdr3_aa: CASSIQSRTNNEQFF

v_call: TRBV18
clone_size: .
j_call: TRBJ2-1
d_call: .
cdr3_nt: TGTGCCAGCTCACCACCCGGCAGGGCCTACAATGAGCAGTTCTTC
cdr3_aa: CASSPPGRAYNEQFF

v_call: TRBV19
clone_size: .
j_call: TRBJ2-3
d_call: TRBD2
cdr3_nt: TGTGCCAGTAGTAAGATAGCGGGAGGGAGAGCAGATACGCAGTATTTT
cdr3_aa: CASSKIAGGRADTQYF

v_call: TRBV10-3
clone_size: .
j_call: TRBJ2-7
d_call: TRBD1
cdr3_nt: TGTGCCACGTGGACAGGGCCCTCCTACGAGCAGTACTTC
cdr3_aa: CATWTGPSYEQYF

v_call: TRBV7-9
clone_size: .
j_call: TRBJ2-1
d_call: .
cdr3_nt: TGTGCCAGCAGCCCGCCCGGAGGTAGGGGTAGAGATGAGCAGTTCTTC
cdr3_aa: CASSPPGGRGRDEQFF

v_call: TRBV13
clone_size: .
j_call: TRBJ2-1
d_call: TRBD2
cdr3_nt: TGTGCCAGCAGCTTCTCTAGCGGGAAGCAGTTCTTC
cdr3_aa: CASSFSSGKQFF

v_call: TRBV27
clone_size: .
j_call: TRBJ1-5
d_call: TRBD1
cdr3_nt: TGTGCCAGCGCACTGTTGGCAGGGGGCATGAATCAGCCCCAGCATTTT
cdr3_aa: CASALLAGGMNQPQHF

v_call: TRBV27
clone_size: .
j_call: TRBJ1-2
d_call: .
cdr3_nt: TGTGCCAGCAGTCCCTCTCGGAAGGGTGGCTACACCTTC
cdr3_aa: CASSPSRKGGYTF

v_call: TRBV19
clone_size: .
j_call: TRBJ1-2
d_call: TRBD1
cdr3_nt: TGTGCCAGTTTTGACAGGGAGGGCTATGGCTACACCTTC
cdr3_aa: CASFDREGYGYTF

v_call: TRBV3-1/TRBV3-2
clone_size: .
j_call: TRBJ2-1
d_call: .
cdr3_nt: TGTGCCAGCAGCCAAGGGGCGTATCGGGCGAACAATGAGCAGTTCTTC
cdr3_aa: CASSQGAYRANNEQFF

v_call: TRBV5-1
clone_size: .
j_call: TRBJ2-3
d_call: .
cdr3_nt: TGCGCCAGCAGCTTGGCGCCGGGAGATACGCAGTATTTT
cdr3_aa: CASSLAPGDTQYF

v_call: TRBV3-1/TRBV3-2
clone_size: .
j_call: TRBJ2-2
d_call: .
cdr3_nt: TGTGCCAGCAGCCGCCAAAGCACCGGGGAGCTGTTTTTT
cdr3_aa: CASSRQSTGELFF

v_call: TRBV12-5
clone_size: .
j_call: TRBJ1-1
d_call: TRBD1
cdr3_nt: TGTGCTAGTCGTAGGACAGGGGTCGGTACTGAAGCTTTCTTT
cdr3_aa: CASRRTGVGTEAFF

v_call: TRBV28
clone_size: .
j_call: TRBJ2-5
d_call: .
cdr3_nt: TGTGCCAGCAGCCCCCGAGAGACCCAGTACTTC
cdr3_aa: CASSPRETQYF

v_call: TRBV25-1
clone_size: .
j_call: TRBJ1-2
d_call: TRBD1
cdr3_nt: TGTGCCAGCAGTGCAGACAGGGCTCGGGGCTATGGCTACACCTTC
cdr3_aa: CASSADRARGYGYTF

v_call: TRBV27
clone_size: .
j_call: TRBJ2-3
d_call: .
cdr3_nt: TGTGCCAGCAGTTCCTCTTGGGATACGCAGTATTTT
cdr3_aa: CASSSSWDTQYF

v_call: TRBV29-1
clone_size: .
j_call: TRBJ2-5
d_call: .
cdr3_nt: TGCAGCGTTGTCCCCCCCTCCGGGGCTAAAGAGACCCAGTACTTC
cdr3_aa: CSVVPPSGAKETQYF

v_call: TRBV12-3/TRBV12-4
clone_size: .
j_call: TRBJ2-7
d_call: TRBD1
cdr3_nt: TGTGCCAGCAGGAGGGACAGGGCGGGCGAGCAGTACTTC
cdr3_aa: CASRRDRAGEQYF

v_call: TRBV10-3
clone_size: .
j_call: TRBJ1-4
d_call: .
cdr3_nt: TGTGCCACGGGGTCGGCGGGTTCTAATGAAAAACTGTTTTTT
cdr3_aa: CATGSAGSNEKLFF

v_call: TRBV5-1
clone_size: .
j_call: TRBJ2-1
d_call: TRBD2
cdr3_nt: TGCGCCAGCAGCTTGCTGGGGCTAGCGCGGGGGAATGAGCAGTTCTTC
cdr3_aa: CASSLLGLARGNEQFF

v_call: TRBV29-1
clone_size: .
j_call: TRBJ2-1
d_call: .
cdr3_nt: TGCAGCGTTGAAGATCTACAGGACAACAATGAGCAGTTCTTC
cdr3_aa: CSVEDLQDNNEQFF

v_call: TRBV19
clone_size: .
j_call: TRBJ2-7
d_call: TRBD2
cdr3_nt: TGTGCCAGTAGGATGACTAGCGGGGGTTATAACGAGCAGTACTTC
cdr3_aa: CASRMTSGGYNEQYF

v_call: TRBV5-4
clone_size: .
j_call: TRBJ2-7
d_call: TRBD2
cdr3_nt: TGTGCCAGCAGCTGGGGGACTAGCGGGACCAACGAGCAGTACTTC
cdr3_aa: CASSWGTSGTNEQYF

v_call: TRBV2
clone_size: .
j_call: TRBJ2-1
d_call: .
cdr3_nt: TGTGCCAGCAGTGAGCGGCAGGTAGTCTCTGAGCAGTTCTTC
cdr3_aa: CASSERQVVSEQFF

v_call: TRBV4-1
clone_size: .
j_call: TRBJ2-7
d_call: TRBD2
cdr3_nt: TGCGCCAGCAGCCCCCAGGCAGCGGGACCTTACGAGCAGTACTTC
cdr3_aa: CASSPQAAGPYEQYF

v_call: TRBV21-1
clone_size: .
j_call: TRBJ1-1
d_call: .
cdr3_nt: TGTGCCAGCAGCAAAGAGGAGGGGAGCCCTGAAGCTTTCTTT
cdr3_aa: CASSKEEGSPEAFF